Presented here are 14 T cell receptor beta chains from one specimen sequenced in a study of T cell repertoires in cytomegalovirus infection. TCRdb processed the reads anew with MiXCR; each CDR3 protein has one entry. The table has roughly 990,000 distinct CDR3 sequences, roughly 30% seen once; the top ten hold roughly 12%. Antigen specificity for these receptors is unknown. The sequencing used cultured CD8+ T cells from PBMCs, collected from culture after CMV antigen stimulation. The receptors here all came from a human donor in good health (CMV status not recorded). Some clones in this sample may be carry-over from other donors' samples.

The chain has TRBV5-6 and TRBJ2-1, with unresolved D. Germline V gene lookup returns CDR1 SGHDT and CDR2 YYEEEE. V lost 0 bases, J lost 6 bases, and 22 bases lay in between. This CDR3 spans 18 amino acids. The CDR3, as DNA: TGTGCCAGCAGCTTGGAATTGGGCCCTAGGGCCTTAGTCAATGAGCAGTTCTTC. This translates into CASSLELGPRALVNEQFF. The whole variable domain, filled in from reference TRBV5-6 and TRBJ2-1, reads DAGVTQSPTHLIKTRGQQVTLRCSPKSGHDTVSWYQQALGQGPQFIFQYYEEEERQRGNFPDRFSGHQFPNYSSELNVNALLLGDSALYLCASSLELGPRALVNEQFFGPGTRLTVL.

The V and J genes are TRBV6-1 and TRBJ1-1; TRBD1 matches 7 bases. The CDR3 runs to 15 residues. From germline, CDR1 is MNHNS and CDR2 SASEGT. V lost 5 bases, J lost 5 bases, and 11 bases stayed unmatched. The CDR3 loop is CASSLERGLRTEAFF. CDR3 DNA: TGTGCCAGCAGTCTAGAAAGGGGGCTAAGGACTGAAGCTTTCTTT.

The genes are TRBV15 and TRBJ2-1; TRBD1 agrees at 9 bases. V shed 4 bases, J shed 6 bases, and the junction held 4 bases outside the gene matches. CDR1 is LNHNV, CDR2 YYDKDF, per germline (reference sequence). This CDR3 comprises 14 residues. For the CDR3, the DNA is TGTGCCACCAGCACCCTGACAGGGGGCAATGAGCAGTTCTTC. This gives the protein CATSTLTGGNEQFF.

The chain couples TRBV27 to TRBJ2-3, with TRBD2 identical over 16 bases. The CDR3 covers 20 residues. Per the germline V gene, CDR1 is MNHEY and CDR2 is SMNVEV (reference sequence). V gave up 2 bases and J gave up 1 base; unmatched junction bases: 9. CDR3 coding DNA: TGTGCCAGCAGTTTAGGGCCGGGACTAGCGGGGGGGCCCGGCACAGATACGCAGTATTTT. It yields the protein CASSLGPGLAGGPGTDTQYF.

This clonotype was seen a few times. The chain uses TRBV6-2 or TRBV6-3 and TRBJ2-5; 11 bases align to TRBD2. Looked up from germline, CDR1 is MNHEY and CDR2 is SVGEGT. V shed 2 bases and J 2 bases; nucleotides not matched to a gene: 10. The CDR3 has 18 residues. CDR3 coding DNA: TGTGCCAGCAGTTACACTAGCGGGGGACCTTCCAGACAAGAGACCCAGTACTTC. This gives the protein CASSYTSGGPSRQETQYF.

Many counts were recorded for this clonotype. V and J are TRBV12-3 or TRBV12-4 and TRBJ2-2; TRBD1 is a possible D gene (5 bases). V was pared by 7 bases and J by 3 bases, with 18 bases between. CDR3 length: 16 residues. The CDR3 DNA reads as TGTGCCAGCACCCTAGGGGTACTTTCTTACACCGGGGAGCTGTTTTTT. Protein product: CASTLGVLSYTGELFF.

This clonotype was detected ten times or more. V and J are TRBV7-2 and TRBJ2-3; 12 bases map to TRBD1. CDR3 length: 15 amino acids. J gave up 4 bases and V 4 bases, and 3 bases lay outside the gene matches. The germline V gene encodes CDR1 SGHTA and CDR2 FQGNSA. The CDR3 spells CASSYGTGGADTQYF. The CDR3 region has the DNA TGTGCCAGCAGCTACGGGACAGGGGGCGCAGATACGCAGTATTTT.

The CDR3 DNA reads as TGTGCCAGCAAACCCGGGCAATACACTGAAGCTTTCTTT. This encodes CASKPGQYTEAFF. J is TRBJ1-1 and V is TRBV2, with D uncertain. V dropped 7 bases and J dropped 3 bases, with 12 bases sitting between them. From germline, CDR1 is SNHLY and CDR2 FYNNEI. The CDR3 totals 13 residues.

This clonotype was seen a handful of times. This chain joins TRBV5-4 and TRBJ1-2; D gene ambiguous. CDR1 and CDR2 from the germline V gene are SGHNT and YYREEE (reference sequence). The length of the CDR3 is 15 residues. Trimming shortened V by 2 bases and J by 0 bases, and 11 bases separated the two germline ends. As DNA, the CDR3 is TGTGCCAGCAGCTTAGAAGCTACAACTAACTATGGCTACACCTTC. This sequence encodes CASSLEATTNYGYTF.

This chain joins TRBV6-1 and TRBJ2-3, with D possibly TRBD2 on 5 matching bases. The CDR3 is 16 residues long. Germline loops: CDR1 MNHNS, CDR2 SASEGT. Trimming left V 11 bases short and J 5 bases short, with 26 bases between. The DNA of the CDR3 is TGTGCCTGCACCCTGTTGGGCGGGCGGAAGGTAGATACGCAGTATTTT. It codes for CACTLLGGRKVDTQYF.

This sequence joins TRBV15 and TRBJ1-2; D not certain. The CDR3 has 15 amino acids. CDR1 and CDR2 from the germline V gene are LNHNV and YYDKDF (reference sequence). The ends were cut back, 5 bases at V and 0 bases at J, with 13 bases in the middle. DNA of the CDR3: TGTGCCACCAGCCCCTCCGGAGCAGCTAACTATGGCTACACCTTC. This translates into CATSPSGAANYGYTF.

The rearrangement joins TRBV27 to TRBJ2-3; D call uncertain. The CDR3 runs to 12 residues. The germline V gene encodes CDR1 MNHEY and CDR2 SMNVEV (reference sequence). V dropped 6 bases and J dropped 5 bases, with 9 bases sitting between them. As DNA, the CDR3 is TGTGCCAGCAGGCACCCCGGAGATACGCAGTATTTT. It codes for CASRHPGDTQYF.

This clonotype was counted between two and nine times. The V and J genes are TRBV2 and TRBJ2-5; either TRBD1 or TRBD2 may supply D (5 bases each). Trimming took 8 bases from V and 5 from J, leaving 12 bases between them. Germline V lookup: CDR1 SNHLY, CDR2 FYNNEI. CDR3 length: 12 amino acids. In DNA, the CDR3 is TGTGCCAGCCGAGGGGTGAAGGAGACCCAGTACTTC. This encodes CASRGVKETQYF.

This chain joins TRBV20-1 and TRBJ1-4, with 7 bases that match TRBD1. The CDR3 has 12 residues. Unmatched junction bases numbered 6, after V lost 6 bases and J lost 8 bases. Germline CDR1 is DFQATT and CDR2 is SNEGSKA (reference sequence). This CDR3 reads CSAQGDEEKLFF. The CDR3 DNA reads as TGCAGTGCCCAGGGGGATGAGGAAAAACTGTTTTTT.